This T cell receptor beta chain was captured in a study of cytomegalovirus exposure and HLA in healthy donors. It was with 60 Vbeta and 13 Jbeta primers that the PCR ran. Repertoires were generated with immunoSEQ multiplex PCR, while TCRdb's copy carries only in-frame clones and drops some. Of about 150,000 clones listed, approximately 80% are singletons. The V gene lost 5 bases and the J gene lost 6 bases, with 10 bases spanning the gap. Per germline, CDR1 DFQATT and CDR2 SNEGSKA (reference sequence). The CDR3 contains 11 residues. The J gene is TRBJ1-1, the V gene TRBV20-1; the D is unclear. The sequenced sample was PBMCs. The receptor comes from a man in his thirties or forties in good health and CMV-seropositive. DNA of the CDR3: TGCAGTGCTGCCCCGGGTGCTGAAGCTTTCTTT. Its protein is CSAAPGAEAFF.